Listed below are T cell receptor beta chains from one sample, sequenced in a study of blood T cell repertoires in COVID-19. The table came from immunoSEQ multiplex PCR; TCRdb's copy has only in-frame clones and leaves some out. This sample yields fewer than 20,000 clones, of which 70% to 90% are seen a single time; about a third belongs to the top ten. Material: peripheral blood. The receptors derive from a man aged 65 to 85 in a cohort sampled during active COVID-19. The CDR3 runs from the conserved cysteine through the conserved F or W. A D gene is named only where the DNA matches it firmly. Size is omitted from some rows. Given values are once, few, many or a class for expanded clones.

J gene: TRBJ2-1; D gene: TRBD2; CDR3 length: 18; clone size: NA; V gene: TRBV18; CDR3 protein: CASSPPGDGRASYNEQFF; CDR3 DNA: TGTGCCAGCTCACCGCCTGGGGACGGGAGGGCCTCCTACAATGAGCAGTTCTTC
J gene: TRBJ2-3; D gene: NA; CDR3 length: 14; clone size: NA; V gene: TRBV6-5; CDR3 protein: CASRPGGGTDTQYF; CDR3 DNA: TGTGCCAGCAGGCCAGGAGGGGGCACAGATACGCAGTATTTT
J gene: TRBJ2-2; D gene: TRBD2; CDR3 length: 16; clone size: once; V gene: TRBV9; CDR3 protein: CASSAPGLAKTGELFF; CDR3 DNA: TGTGCCAGCAGCGCCCCGGGACTAGCAAAAACCGGGGAGCTGTTTTTT
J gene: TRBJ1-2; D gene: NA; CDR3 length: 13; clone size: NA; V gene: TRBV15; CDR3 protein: CATSRVQGDGYTF; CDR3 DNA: TGTGCCACCAGCAGAGTCCAAGGAGATGGCTACACCTTC
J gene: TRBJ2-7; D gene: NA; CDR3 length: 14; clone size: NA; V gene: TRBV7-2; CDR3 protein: CASSSTPGAYEQYF; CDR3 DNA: TGTGCCAGCAGCTCCACTCCGGGGGCCTACGAGCAGTACTTC
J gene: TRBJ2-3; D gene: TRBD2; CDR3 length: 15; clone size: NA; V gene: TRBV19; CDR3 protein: CASSTLAGRADTQYF; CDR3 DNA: TGTGCCAGTAGTACTCTAGCGGGAAGGGCAGATACGCAGTATTTT
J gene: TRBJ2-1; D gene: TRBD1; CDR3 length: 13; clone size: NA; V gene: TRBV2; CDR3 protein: CASNPDRVNEQFF; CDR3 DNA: TGTGCCAGCAACCCGGACAGGGTCAATGAGCAGTTCTTC
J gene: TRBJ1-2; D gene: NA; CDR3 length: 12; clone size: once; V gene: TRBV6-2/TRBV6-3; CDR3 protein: CASSSTGPIYTF; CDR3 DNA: TGTGCCAGCAGTTCCACAGGGCCTATCTACACCTTC
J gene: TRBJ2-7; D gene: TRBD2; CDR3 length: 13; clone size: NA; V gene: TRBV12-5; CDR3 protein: CASGPGGWYEQYF; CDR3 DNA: TGTGCTAGTGGCCCCGGGGGGTGGTACGAGCAGTACTTC
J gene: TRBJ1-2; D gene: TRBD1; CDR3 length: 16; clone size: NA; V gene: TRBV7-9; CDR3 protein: CASSLGAGQGAGGYTF; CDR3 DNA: TGTGCCAGCAGCTTAGGAGCGGGACAGGGGGCAGGTGGCTACACCTTC
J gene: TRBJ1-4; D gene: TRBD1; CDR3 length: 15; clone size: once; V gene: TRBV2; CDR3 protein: CASSQKTGLVEKLFF; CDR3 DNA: TGTGCCAGCAGTCAAAAGACAGGGCTAGTAGAAAAACTGTTTTTT
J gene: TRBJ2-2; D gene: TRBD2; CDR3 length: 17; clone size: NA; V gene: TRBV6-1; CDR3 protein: CASSEGLAGVDTGELFF; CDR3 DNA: TGTGCCAGCAGTGAGGGACTAGCGGGAGTTGACACCGGGGAGCTGTTTTTT
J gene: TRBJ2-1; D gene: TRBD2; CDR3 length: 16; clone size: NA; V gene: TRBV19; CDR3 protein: CASSQTSGSSSNEQFF; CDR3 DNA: TGTGCCAGTAGCCAGACTAGCGGGAGTAGTAGCAATGAGCAGTTCTTC
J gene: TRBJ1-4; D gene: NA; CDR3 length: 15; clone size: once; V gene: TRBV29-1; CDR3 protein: CSVAGLQGSNEKLFF; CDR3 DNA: TGCAGCGTTGCCGGTCTACAGGGAAGTAATGAAAAACTGTTTTTT
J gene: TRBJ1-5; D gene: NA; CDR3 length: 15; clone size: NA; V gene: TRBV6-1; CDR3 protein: CASSEIWGRAQPQHF; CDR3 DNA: TGTGCCAGCAGTGAAATATGGGGGCGCGCTCAGCCCCAGCATTTT
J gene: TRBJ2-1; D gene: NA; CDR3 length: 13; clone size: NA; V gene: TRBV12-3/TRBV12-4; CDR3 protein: CASSLVRYNEQFF; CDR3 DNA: TGTGCCAGCAGTTTAGTCAGATACAATGAGCAGTTCTTC
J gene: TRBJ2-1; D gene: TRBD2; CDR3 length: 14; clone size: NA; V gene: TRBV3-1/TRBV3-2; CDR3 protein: CASSRGTSGNEQFF; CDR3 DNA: TGTGCCAGCAGCCGGGGCACTAGCGGAAATGAGCAGTTCTTC
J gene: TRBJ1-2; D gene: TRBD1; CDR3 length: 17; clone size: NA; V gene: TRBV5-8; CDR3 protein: CASSPFRGTATNYGYTF; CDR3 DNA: TGTGCCAGCAGCCCCTTCCGCGGGACAGCTACTAACTATGGCTACACCTTC
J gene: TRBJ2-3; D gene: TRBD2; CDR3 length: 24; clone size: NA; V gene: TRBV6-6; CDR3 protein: CASSPNPGLAGGPHDSWEGDTQYF; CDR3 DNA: TGTGCCAGCAGTCCTAACCCGGGACTAGCGGGAGGTCCCCATGATAGTTGGGAAGGGGATACGCAGTATTTT
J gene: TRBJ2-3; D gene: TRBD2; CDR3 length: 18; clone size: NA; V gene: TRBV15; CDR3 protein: CATSRDQRAGGPTDTQYF; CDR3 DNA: TGTGCCACCAGCAGAGATCAGAGGGCGGGAGGGCCCACAGATACGCAGTATTTT
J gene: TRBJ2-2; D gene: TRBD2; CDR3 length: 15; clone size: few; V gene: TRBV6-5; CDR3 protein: CASSRTSGRTGELFF; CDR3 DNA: TGTGCCAGCAGTAGAACTAGCGGGAGGACCGGGGAGCTGTTTTTT
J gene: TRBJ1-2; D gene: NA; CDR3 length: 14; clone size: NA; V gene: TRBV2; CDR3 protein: CASGDISANYGYTF; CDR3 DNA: TGTGCCAGCGGGGACATCTCAGCTAACTATGGCTACACCTTC
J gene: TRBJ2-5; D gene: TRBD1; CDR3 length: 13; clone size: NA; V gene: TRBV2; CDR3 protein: CASSRGLGETQYF; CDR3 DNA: TGTGCCAGCAGTAGGGGGCTTGGGGAGACCCAGTACTTC
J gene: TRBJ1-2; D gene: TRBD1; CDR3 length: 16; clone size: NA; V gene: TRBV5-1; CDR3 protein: CASSLAAGGSSYGYTF; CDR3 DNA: TGCGCCAGCAGCTTGGCTGCAGGGGGCAGTAGCTATGGCTACACCTTC